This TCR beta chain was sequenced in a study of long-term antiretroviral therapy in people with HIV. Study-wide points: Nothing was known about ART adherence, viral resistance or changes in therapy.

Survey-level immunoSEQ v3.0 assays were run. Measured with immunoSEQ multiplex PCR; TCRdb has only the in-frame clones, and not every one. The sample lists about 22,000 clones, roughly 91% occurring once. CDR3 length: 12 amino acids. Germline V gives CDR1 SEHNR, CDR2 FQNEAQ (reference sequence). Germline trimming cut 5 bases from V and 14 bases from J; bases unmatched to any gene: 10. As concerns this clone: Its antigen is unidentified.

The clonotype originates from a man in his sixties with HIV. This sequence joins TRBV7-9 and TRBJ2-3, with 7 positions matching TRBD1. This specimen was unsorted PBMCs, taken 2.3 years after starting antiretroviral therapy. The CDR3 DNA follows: TGTGCCAGCAGCCAAGACTGGGGACAGCCGTATTTT. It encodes CASSQDWGQPYF.